This T cell receptor beta chain was sequenced for a study of cytomegalovirus exposure and HLA in healthy donors. At the level of the study: Within an early data release were about 85 million unique TCRs drawn from HLA-typed donors. The study, taken as a whole, reports: Accurate prediction of HLA-A and HLA-B alleles (for most subjects) was reportedly achieved from TCR beta sequences. The classifier reportedly diagnosed cytomegalovirus status with high sensitivity and specificity.

From germline, CDR1 is MNHEY and CDR2 SVGAGI. CDR3 size: 13 residues. The V segment lost 7 bases and the J segment 7 bases; nucleotides outside the gene matches: 8. The PCR made use of 60 Vbeta and 13 Jbeta primers. Sequenced by immunoSEQ multiplex PCR; TCRdb stores in-frame clones only, minus some. The sample carries 230,000 or so clones, 80% to 95% recorded once. This clone was observed a few times. Antigen: not known. This TCR was recovered from a girl aged 2-9 years in good health and CMV-seronegative. The chain uses TRBV6-5 and TRBJ1-1; 8 bases match TRBD1. Sequenced input: PBMCs. Here the CDR3 reads CASTSGGWGEAFF. DNA of the CDR3: TGTGCCAGCACCTCAGGGGGCTGGGGTGAAGCTTTCTTT.